The T cell receptor beta chain under discussion was sequenced for a study of vaccination effects on CD4 cells after COVID-19. There are 16 residues in the CDR3. Notes on the study in general: The study had few convalescent patients and no early post-infection timepoints.

A note on this clone: Its specificity is not known.

Measured with immunoSEQ multiplex PCR; TCRdb has only the in-frame clones, and not every one. The sample carries 35,000 to 55,000 clones, around three quarters recorded once. Antigen-specific CD4+ T cells were expanded with viral peptide pools in the ViraFEST assay before sequencing. The authors isolated CD4+ T cells after less than eleven days of culture. Testing of the vaccine recipients showed negative nucleocapsid antibodies and no prior SARS-CoV-2 infection. The sample in question was CD4+ T cells from PBMCs cultured with SARS-CoV-2 spike peptides, obtained before COVID-19 vaccination. The TCR was taken from a human donor who received a COVID-19 vaccine. This chain joins TRBV1 and TRBJ1-5; the D call in the table, TRBD1, was not verified against the DNA. TRBV1 is described as a pseudogene. Written as DNA, the CDR3 is TGCACCAGCAGCCAACTAAGGACAGGGGGTCGTCAGCCCCAGCATTTT. Its protein is CTSSQLRTGGRQPQHF.